This T cell receptor beta chain was captured by sequencing in a study of blood T cell repertoires in COVID-19. Per the authors' pipeline: Reference gene primer amplification in the assay estimated nucleated cell counts. This table comes from immunoSEQ multiplex PCR, and its TCRdb copy is limited to in-frame clones, with some not included. That table furnishes V, J and clone size, whereas the DNA furnished D and trimming. The profile shows roughly 100,000 clones, approximately 86% of them singletons. The origin of this receptor is a man between 50 and 59 years old with active or convalescent COVID-19. Sequences were obtained from peripheral blood.

CDR3 sequence: CASSQPDRDRNQPQHF. CDR3 nucleotide sequence: TGTGCCAGCAGCCAGCCGGACAGGGATCGCAATCAGCCCCAGCATTTT. The chain links TRBV7-8 to TRBJ1-5, with TRBD1 matching over 8 bases. Germline V gene sequence: CDR1 SGHVS, CDR2 FQNEAQ. The CDR3 totals 16 residues. The V and J ends lost 5 bases and 2 bases, in that order; junction bases with no gene match: 8. Combining the CDR3 with reference TRBV7-8 and TRBJ1-5 gives the whole variable domain GAGVSQSPRYKVAKRGQDVALRCDPISGHVSLFWYQQALGQGPEFLTYFQNEAQLDKSGLPSDRFFAERPEGSVSTLKIQRTQQEDSAVYLCASSQPDRDRNQPQHFGDGTRLSIL.